The 22 T cell receptor beta chains listed next were all sequenced from one sample in a study of cytomegalovirus exposure and HLA in healthy donors. Primers for the PCR totalled 60 Vbeta and 13 Jbeta. Here immunoSEQ multiplex PCR was the method, and the copy in TCRdb shows in-frame clones only, minus some. The data contain approximately 180,000 clones, roughly 86% of them singletons. Sequenced input: PBMCs. Receptors originate from a girl aged 5-17 years in good health and CMV-seropositive.

The rearrangement links TRBV6-1 to TRBJ2-1; the D gene is possibly TRBD2 (6 bases). Germline CDR1 and CDR2: MNHNS and SASEGT. V lost 2 bases, J lost 4 bases, and 12 bases lay in between. The CDR3 length is 15 residues. The CDR3 sequence is CASSERDSGYNEQFF. In DNA form, the CDR3 reads TGTGCCAGCAGTGAAAGGGACTCCGGTTACAATGAGCAGTTCTTC.

The gene calls are TRBV2 and TRBJ2-4, with D unresolved. Germline loops: CDR1 SNHLY, CDR2 FYNNEI. Between the trimmed V and J ends, which lost 3 bases and 0 bases, there was a span of 9 bases. This CDR3 has 15 residues. CDR3 nucleotide sequence: TGTGCCAGCAGTGATTACCGACTAGCCAAAAACATTCAGTACTTC. This codes for CASSDYRLAKNIQYF.

The CDR3, as DNA: TGTGCCAGCAGCCCTATGACAGGGGTTAAGGAAAAACTGTTTTTT. Protein: CASSPMTGVKEKLFF. This chain joins TRBV27 and TRBJ1-4; 8 nucleotides line up with TRBD1. The CDR3 is made up of 15 amino acids. In germline, CDR1 is MNHEY, CDR2 SMNVEV (reference sequence). J gave up 8 bases and V 6 bases, and 11 bases lay outside the gene matches.

The chain combines TRBV7-2 with TRBJ1-6; a weak D match, TRBD1 (5 bases). CDR1 and CDR2 from the germline V gene are SGHTA and FQGNSA. CDR3 length equals 15 residues. With 0 bases removed from V and 9 bases from J, the gap between germline ends came to 12 bases. The CDR3 nucleotides read TGTGCCAGCAGCTTAGCTCAGGGAAGAGGTTCACCCCTCCACTTT. Translated, it gives CASSLAQGRGSPLHF.

The CDR3 DNA is TGTGCCTGGAAGGGGGACCCTAATGAAAAACTGTTTTTT. Translation: CAWKGDPNEKLFF. The V gene is TRBV30, the J gene TRBJ1-4, with TRBD1 as a possible D gene (6 bases). The germline V gene encodes CDR1 GTSNPN and CDR2 SVGIG (reference sequence). Trimming left V 4 bases short and J 3 bases short, with 9 bases between. The CDR3 runs 13 residues.

The V call is TRBV5-6, the J call TRBJ2-5, with TRBD2 as a possible D gene (5 bases). Deletions cut 0 bases from V and 5 bases from J, with 8 bases between. In germline, CDR1 is SGHDT, CDR2 YYEEEE. There are 13 residues in the CDR3. This CDR3 reads CASSLGERETQYF. In DNA, the CDR3 is TGTGCCAGCAGCTTGGGGGAGAGGGAGACCCAGTACTTC. Based on the CDR3 plus reference TRBV5-6 and TRBJ2-5, the full variable domain is DAGVTQSPTHLIKTRGQQVTLRCSPKSGHDTVSWYQQALGQGPQFIFQYYEEEERQRGNFPDRFSGHQFPNYSSELNVNALLLGDSALYLCASSLGERETQYFGPGTRLLVL.

This chain links TRBV10-2 with TRBJ2-1, with a tentative D call TRBD1 (6 bases). V was shortened by 6 bases and J by 2 bases, with 17 bases between the two germline ends. The CDR3 totals 16 residues. The germline V gene has CDR1 WSHSY and CDR2 SAAADI. CDR3 sequence: CASRNPQGLTYNEQFF. CDR3 nucleotide sequence: TGCGCCAGCAGAAACCCCCAGGGGCTGACCTACAATGAGCAGTTCTTC.

The chain is built from TRBV7-9 and TRBJ1-2; the D gene is possibly TRBD1 (6 bases). This CDR3 is built from 14 residues. V dropped 1 base and J dropped 0 bases, with 6 bases sitting between them. Germline-derived CDR1 and CDR2 are SEHNR and FQNEAQ (reference sequence). CDR3 in DNA: TGTGCCAGCAGCTTAGGACAGGCTAACTATGGCTACACCTTC. It codes for CASSLGQANYGYTF.

This chain uses TRBV5-6 with TRBJ2-5; 7 bases are shared with TRBD1. Germline-derived CDR1 and CDR2 are SGHDT and YYEEEE. The V gene end was trimmed by 4 bases and the J gene end by 5 bases; junction bases not matched to a gene: 5. The CDR3 extends over 13 amino acids. CDR3 protein: CASSTDRRETQYF. The CDR3 DNA follows: TGTGCCAGCAGCACGGACAGGAGGGAGACCCAGTACTTC.

In its sample, this clone was seen a few times. The chain uses TRBV6-1 and TRBJ1-1; 9 nucleotides match TRBD1. With V trimmed by 2 bases and J by 7 bases, 8 bases remained unmatched. Germline V gives CDR1 MNHNS, CDR2 SASEGT. The CDR3 consists of 15 residues. Here the CDR3 reads CASSENPTGGSEAFF. CDR3 nucleotides: TGTGCCAGCAGTGAAAACCCGACAGGGGGGAGTGAAGCTTTCTTT.

V usage is TRBV9 and J usage is TRBJ1-3, with D uncertain. The V gene lost 4 bases and the J gene lost 4 bases, with 18 bases spanning the gap. The CDR3 has 16 residues. The germline gives CDR1 SGDLS, CDR2 YYNGEE. The CDR3, as DNA: TGTGCCAGCAGCCCAGAGGCCGGGAACGCGGGAAACACCATATATTTT. Encoded protein: CASSPEAGNAGNTIYF.

The chain recombines TRBV5-1 with TRBJ2-1; D unclear. Trimming took 0 bases from V and 7 from J, leaving 11 bases between them. CDR3 length: 14 amino acids. Looked up from germline, CDR1 is SGHRS and CDR2 is YFSETQ. DNA of the CDR3: TGCGCCAGCAGCTTGGCCGACTCAAGGAATGAGCAGTTCTTC. This encodes CASSLADSRNEQFF.

In this sample, this clone turned up a few times. The chain combines TRBV2 with TRBJ2-3; D remains ambiguous. CDR1 is SNHLY and CDR2 is FYNNEI in the germline V gene. V was pared by 4 bases and J by 2 bases, with 7 bases between. The CDR3 is 13 residues long. The CDR3 DNA sequence: TGTGCCAGCAGTGCCAGGTACACAGATACGCAGTATTTT. This codes for CASSARYTDTQYF.

The chain uses TRBV16 and TRBJ1-5, with D perhaps matching TRBD1 (5 bases). V lost 3 bases and J lost 1, with 19 bases in between. Germline-derived CDR1 and CDR2 are KGHSY and FQNENV. The CDR3 loop spans 18 amino acids. The CDR3 reads CASSQDNTGFPSNQPQHF. DNA for the CDR3: TGTGCCAGCAGCCAGGATAATACAGGCTTTCCAAGCAATCAGCCCCAGCATTTT.

This chain connects TRBV4-1 to TRBJ1-2; D possibly corresponds to TRBD1 (6 bases). The CDR3 consists of 16 residues. CDR1 and CDR2 from the germline V gene are MGHRA and YSYEKL. V dropped 2 bases and J dropped 8 bases, with 21 bases sitting between them. The CDR3 DNA reads TGCGCCAGCAGCCAAAATCCGGGACACGGAGGCGAAGGCTACACCTTC. It encodes CASSQNPGHGGEGYTF.

The V gene is TRBV7-6, the J gene TRBJ2-1; no clear D. Looked up from germline, CDR1 is SGHVS and CDR2 is FNYEAQ. The V and J ends lost 1 base and 8 bases respectively, with 15 bases between them. CDR3 length equals 15 residues. The CDR3 DNA follows: TGTGCCAGCAGCTTAGGCCCCGTCCTAGTTTATGAGCAGTTCTTC. It encodes CASSLGPVLVYEQFF.

The V call is TRBV7-9, the J call TRBJ1-1; 12 bases line up with TRBD1. The CDR3 is made up of 15 amino acids. Looked up from germline, CDR1 is SEHNR and CDR2 is FQNEAQ (reference sequence). Germline trimming cut 6 bases from V and 8 bases from J; bases unmatched to any gene: 10. This CDR3 reads CASRTGTGGSMEAFF. CDR3 bases: TGTGCCAGCAGGACCGGGACAGGGGGCTCTATGGAAGCTTTCTTT.

The V call is TRBV18, the J call TRBJ2-6; possibly TRBD2 for D (6 bases). V was shortened by 3 bases and J by 4 bases, with 13 bases between the two germline ends. The CDR3 has 16 amino acids. Germline CDR1 KGHSH, CDR2 LQKENI. This chain's CDR3 is CASSPRGRTGANVLTF. DNA for the CDR3: TGTGCCAGCTCACCGCGGGGCCGGACCGGGGCCAACGTCCTGACTTTC. Full variable domain (outside the CDR3, taken from reference TRBV18 and TRBJ2-6): NAGVMQNPRHLVRRRGQEARLRCSPMKGHSHVYWYRQLPEEGLKFMVYLQKENIIDESGMPKERFSAEFPKEGPSILRIQQVVRGDSAAYFCASSPRGRTGANVLTFGAGSRLTVL.

This rearrangement joins TRBV4-1 to TRBJ1-3; 7 nucleotides line up with TRBD1. V was clipped by 6 bases and J by 0 bases; unmatched bases: 8. Germline CDR1 and CDR2: MGHRA and YSYEKL. The CDR3 is 16 residues long. The CDR3 coding sequence is TGCGCCAGCAGTTCGACAGGGAGTTTCTCTGGAAACACCATATATTTT. It specifies CASSSTGSFSGNTIYF.

The CDR3 loop reads CASSQTQLNTEAFF. Here the CDR3 DNA reads TGTGCCAGCAGTCAGACACAACTGAACACTGAAGCTTTCTTT. The gene calls are TRBV6-5 and TRBJ1-1; D not certain. The V end lost 5 bases, the J end lost 0 bases, and 10 bases lay between the germline ends. The CDR3 sequence is 14 residues long. Germline V gives CDR1 MNHEY, CDR2 SVGAGI.

This clone showed up just a few times. The chain's CDR3 is CASSQEERSGYGYTF. CDR3 nucleotides: TGCGCCAGCAGCCAAGAAGAAAGAAGCGGCTATGGCTACACCTTC. The rearrangement uses TRBV4-1 and TRBJ1-2; D not certain. This CDR3 comprises 15 residues. Germline V lookup: CDR1 MGHRA, CDR2 YSYEKL. The V end was cut by 0 bases, the J end by 4 bases, with 12 bases between.

The chain combines TRBV30 with TRBJ1-2, with D tentatively TRBD1 (6 bases). This CDR3 contains 11 residues. V was trimmed by 6 bases and J by 2 bases, leaving 7 bases between them. CDR1 is GTSNPN and CDR2 is SVGIG in the germline V gene (reference sequence). CDR3 sequence (DNA): TGTGCCTGCAGGGGCAACTATGGCTACACCTTC. As protein: CACRGNYGYTF.